The rows below give T cell receptor beta chains drawn from one sample of a study of shared clonotypes between healthy human individuals. Data came from immunoSEQ multiplex PCR; TCRdb stores just in-frame clones and leaves some out. Found here are around 2,000,000 clones, around 96% of them singletons; the top ten hold less than 1.5%. The sequenced sample consisted of naive CD8+ T cells sorted from blood. These receptors came from a man aged 18 to 30 in good health. The CDR3 runs from the conserved cysteine through the conserved F or W. A D gene is named only where the DNA matches it firmly. Clone sizes are given selectively: once, few, many, or a class where the clone is expanded.

v_call: TRBV6-6; clone_size: .; j_call: TRBJ1-2; d_call: .; cdr3_length: 15; cdr3_nt: TGTGCCAGCAGTTACTCGGGAGGGGTTAACTATGGCTACACCTTC; cdr3_aa: CASSYSGGVNYGYTF
v_call: TRBV7-9; clone_size: .; j_call: TRBJ1-1; d_call: .; cdr3_length: 14; cdr3_nt: TGTGCCAGCAGCTCGCCGGGAACTAACACTGAAGCTTTCTTT; cdr3_aa: CASSSPGTNTEAFF
v_call: TRBV4-3; clone_size: .; j_call: TRBJ2-7; d_call: .; cdr3_length: 13; cdr3_nt: TGCGCCAGCAGCCAAGTCGACGGCTACGAGCAGTACTTC; cdr3_aa: CASSQVDGYEQYF
v_call: TRBV29-1; clone_size: few; j_call: TRBJ1-1; d_call: TRBD1; cdr3_length: 13; cdr3_nt: TGCAGCGTTGTGGAACAGGGGGCTGCTGAAGCTTTCTTT; cdr3_aa: CSVVEQGAAEAFF
v_call: TRBV19; clone_size: .; j_call: TRBJ2-1; d_call: TRBD2; cdr3_length: 17; cdr3_nt: TGTGCCAGTAGTATCAGGCTAGCGGGACCCCTATACAATGAGCAGTTCTTC; cdr3_aa: CASSIRLAGPLYNEQFF
v_call: TRBV30; clone_size: .; j_call: TRBJ1-2; d_call: .; cdr3_length: 17; cdr3_nt: TGTGCCTGGAGTGCCGGTGGGACTTCACCTCTTCCGGATGGCTACACCTTC; cdr3_aa: CAWSAGGTSPLPDGYTF
v_call: TRBV28; clone_size: .; j_call: TRBJ2-7; d_call: .; cdr3_length: 13; cdr3_nt: TGTGCCAGTAGTCGGGACCAATCCTACGAGCAGTACTTC; cdr3_aa: CASSRDQSYEQYF
v_call: TRBV7-8; clone_size: once; j_call: TRBJ2-7; d_call: .; cdr3_length: 12; cdr3_nt: TGTGCCAGCAGCTACCCTTCCTACGAGCAGTACTTC; cdr3_aa: CASSYPSYEQYF
v_call: TRBV7-9; clone_size: .; j_call: TRBJ1-2; d_call: .; cdr3_length: 13; cdr3_nt: TGTGCCAGCAGAGGAACGGAGGACTATGGCTACACCTTC; cdr3_aa: CASRGTEDYGYTF
v_call: TRBV28; clone_size: once; j_call: TRBJ2-7; d_call: TRBD1; cdr3_length: 18; cdr3_nt: TGTGCCAGCAGTACCATGACTTCGGACAGGGGCTACTCCTACGAGCAGTACTTC; cdr3_aa: CASSTMTSDRGYSYEQYF
v_call: TRBV27; clone_size: .; j_call: TRBJ2-1; d_call: TRBD1; cdr3_length: 14; cdr3_nt: TGTGCCAGCAGTCCAAGGGACAGAACAGGTGGGCAGTTCTTC; cdr3_aa: CASSPRDRTGGQFF
v_call: TRBV7-9; clone_size: .; j_call: TRBJ2-7; d_call: .; cdr3_length: 12; cdr3_nt: TGTGCCACCTCAGGGCCATCCTACGAGCAGTACTTC; cdr3_aa: CATSGPSYEQYF
v_call: TRBV4-1; clone_size: .; j_call: TRBJ1-1; d_call: .; cdr3_length: 16; cdr3_nt: TGCGCCAGCAGCCAAGAAGCGGACGGGGAAGCGACTGAAGCTTTCTTT; cdr3_aa: CASSQEADGEATEAFF
v_call: TRBV27; clone_size: .; j_call: TRBJ2-7; d_call: .; cdr3_length: 13; cdr3_nt: TGTGCCAGCAGTTTATCTGGGTACTACGAGCAGTACTTC; cdr3_aa: CASSLSGYYEQYF
v_call: TRBV7-6; clone_size: .; j_call: TRBJ2-5; d_call: .; cdr3_length: 15; cdr3_nt: TGTGCCAGCAGCTTAACTGTGCCCCAATCAGAGACCCAGTACTTC; cdr3_aa: CASSLTVPQSETQYF
v_call: TRBV5-4; clone_size: .; j_call: TRBJ2-1; d_call: .; cdr3_length: 12; cdr3_nt: TGTGCCAGCAACCCTTGGGGGAATGAGCAGTTCTTC; cdr3_aa: CASNPWGNEQFF
v_call: TRBV7-9; clone_size: .; j_call: TRBJ2-7; d_call: .; cdr3_length: 14; cdr3_nt: TGTGCCAGCAGCCCCCCCCAGGGCAACTACGAGCAGTACTTC; cdr3_aa: CASSPPQGNYEQYF
v_call: TRBV6-5; clone_size: .; j_call: TRBJ1-2; d_call: .; cdr3_length: 15; cdr3_nt: TGTGCCAGCGGGTCCGGAGCAGCTTGGATCGATGGCTACACCTTC; cdr3_aa: CASGSGAAWIDGYTF
v_call: TRBV4-1; clone_size: .; j_call: TRBJ2-2; d_call: .; cdr3_length: 16; cdr3_nt: TGCGCCAGCAGTCTGGAGGAAGGGGTTAACACCGGGGAGCTGTTTTTT; cdr3_aa: CASSLEEGVNTGELFF
v_call: TRBV13; clone_size: .; j_call: TRBJ2-3; d_call: .; cdr3_length: 12; cdr3_nt: TGTGCCAGCAGCCCCAATCCAGATACGCAGTATTTT; cdr3_aa: CASSPNPDTQYF
v_call: TRBV7-9; clone_size: .; j_call: TRBJ2-1; d_call: TRBD2; cdr3_length: 11; cdr3_nt: TGTGCCAGCAGTCTAATAGCGGGAGTATTCTTC; cdr3_aa: CASSLIAGVFF
v_call: TRBV4-1; clone_size: once; j_call: TRBJ2-7; d_call: .; cdr3_length: 13; cdr3_nt: TGCGCCAGCAGCCAAGCGATCTCCTACGAGCAGTACTTC; cdr3_aa: CASSQAISYEQYF
v_call: TRBV10-2; clone_size: .; j_call: TRBJ2-3; d_call: .; cdr3_length: 15; cdr3_nt: TGCGCCAGCAGTGAGATGTGGTCTAGCACAGATACGCAGTATTTT; cdr3_aa: CASSEMWSSTDTQYF
v_call: TRBV11-2; clone_size: .; j_call: TRBJ2-7; d_call: .; cdr3_length: 17; cdr3_nt: TGTGCCAGCAGCTTAGTTGCTCACCGGGACCTACTCTACGAGCAGTACTTC; cdr3_aa: CASSLVAHRDLLYEQYF
v_call: TRBV9; clone_size: .; j_call: TRBJ2-5; d_call: .; cdr3_length: 15; cdr3_nt: TGTGCCAGCAGCGTAGATTCTGGGAGAACAGAGACCCAGTACTTC; cdr3_aa: CASSVDSGRTETQYF
v_call: TRBV4-1; clone_size: many; j_call: TRBJ1-1; d_call: .; cdr3_length: 14; cdr3_nt: TGCGCCAGCAGCCAAGAGGAGCAGGGCACTGAAGCTTTCTTT; cdr3_aa: CASSQEEQGTEAFF
v_call: TRBV19; clone_size: .; j_call: TRBJ2-1; d_call: TRBD2; cdr3_length: 19; cdr3_nt: TGTGCCAGTAGTGTAACCGGGACTAGCGGGGGGAGCTCCTACAATGAGCAGTTCTTC; cdr3_aa: CASSVTGTSGGSSYNEQFF
v_call: TRBV5-4; clone_size: .; j_call: TRBJ2-1; d_call: .; cdr3_length: 13; cdr3_nt: TGTGCCAGCAGCCGCTGGAGCGGAAATGAGCAGTTCTTC; cdr3_aa: CASSRWSGNEQFF
v_call: TRBV12-5; clone_size: .; j_call: TRBJ2-7; d_call: .; cdr3_length: 12; cdr3_nt: TGTGCTAGTGGTTTGTGGGGTAACGAGCAGTACTTC; cdr3_aa: CASGLWGNEQYF
v_call: TRBV28; clone_size: .; j_call: TRBJ1-2; d_call: .; cdr3_length: 13; cdr3_nt: TGTGCCAGCAGTACGACCGAGAACTATGGCTACACCTTC; cdr3_aa: CASSTTENYGYTF
v_call: TRBV6-1; clone_size: .; j_call: TRBJ2-5; d_call: TRBD2; cdr3_length: 15; cdr3_nt: TGTGCCAGCAATTCTTACGAGCGGGAGCTCGAGACCCAGTACTTC; cdr3_aa: CASNSYERELETQYF
v_call: TRBV12-5; clone_size: .; j_call: TRBJ1-5; d_call: .; cdr3_length: 13; cdr3_nt: TGTGCTAGTGGTTTTTCCGGGGATCAGCCCCAGCATTTT; cdr3_aa: CASGFSGDQPQHF
v_call: TRBV15; clone_size: once; j_call: TRBJ1-5; d_call: .; cdr3_length: 15; cdr3_nt: TGTGCCACCAGCAGAGATAGGGGGTTGCATCAGCCCCAGCATTTT; cdr3_aa: CATSRDRGLHQPQHF
v_call: TRBV5-1; clone_size: .; j_call: TRBJ2-7; d_call: .; cdr3_length: 15; cdr3_nt: TGCGCCAGCAGCTTGTCGGAAGGGGGTAGGTACGAGCAGTACTTC; cdr3_aa: CASSLSEGGRYEQYF
v_call: TRBV9; clone_size: .; j_call: TRBJ1-2; d_call: TRBD1; cdr3_length: 14; cdr3_nt: TGTGCCAGCAGCGCGACAGGGGCGGACTATGGCTACACCTTC; cdr3_aa: CASSATGADYGYTF
v_call: TRBV6-6; clone_size: .; j_call: TRBJ1-6; d_call: TRBD1; cdr3_length: 15; cdr3_nt: TGTGCCAGCATAGGACAGGGCTTCTATAATTCACCCCTCCACTTT; cdr3_aa: CASIGQGFYNSPLHF
v_call: TRBV7-3; clone_size: once; j_call: TRBJ2-3; d_call: .; cdr3_length: 14; cdr3_nt: TGTGCCAGCAGCTTAAACCCGGGCACAGATACGCAGTATTTT; cdr3_aa: CASSLNPGTDTQYF
v_call: TRBV19; clone_size: .; j_call: TRBJ2-2; d_call: .; cdr3_length: 9; cdr3_nt: TGTGCCAGAACCGGGGAGCTGTTTTTT; cdr3_aa: CARTGELFF
v_call: TRBV11-2; clone_size: .; j_call: TRBJ1-1; d_call: .; cdr3_length: 13; cdr3_nt: TGTGCCAGCAGTTCTGTTACAAACACTGAAGCTTTCTTT; cdr3_aa: CASSSVTNTEAFF
v_call: TRBV29-1; clone_size: .; j_call: TRBJ2-7; d_call: .; cdr3_length: 14; cdr3_nt: TGCAGCGTTCGGTCCCCGGGGGTAGGCTACGAGCAGTACTTC; cdr3_aa: CSVRSPGVGYEQYF
v_call: TRBV13; clone_size: once; j_call: TRBJ2-1; d_call: .; cdr3_length: 13; cdr3_nt: TGTGCCAGCAAGGCAGCGACCAACAATGAGCAGTTCTTC; cdr3_aa: CASKAATNNEQFF
v_call: TRBV30; clone_size: few; j_call: TRBJ1-1; d_call: .; cdr3_length: 13; cdr3_nt: TGTGCCTGGAGTGTTGGCTCTAACACTGAAGCTTTCTTT; cdr3_aa: CAWSVGSNTEAFF
v_call: TRBV7-9; clone_size: .; j_call: TRBJ2-1; d_call: TRBD2; cdr3_length: 15; cdr3_nt: TGTGCCAGCAGCTCCCGGGACTACCACGGGAATGAGCAGTTCTTC; cdr3_aa: CASSSRDYHGNEQFF
v_call: TRBV13; clone_size: .; j_call: TRBJ2-7; d_call: .; cdr3_length: 12; cdr3_nt: TGTGCCAGCAGCTTAGAACTAGCCCAGCAGTACTTC; cdr3_aa: CASSLELAQQYF
v_call: TRBV7-6; clone_size: .; j_call: TRBJ2-2; d_call: TRBD2; cdr3_length: 14; cdr3_nt: TGTGCCAGCAGTCCAGGACTAGCTACCGGGGAGCTGTTTTTT; cdr3_aa: CASSPGLATGELFF
v_call: TRBV27; clone_size: .; j_call: TRBJ1-2; d_call: TRBD1; cdr3_length: 16; cdr3_nt: TGTGCCAGCAGTTTCAATGACAGGGGAGGGGATTATGGCTACACCTTC; cdr3_aa: CASSFNDRGGDYGYTF
v_call: TRBV5-8; clone_size: .; j_call: TRBJ2-3; d_call: .; cdr3_length: 15; cdr3_nt: TGTGCCAGCAGCTTGTTTTGGGCCGACACAGATACGCAGTATTTT; cdr3_aa: CASSLFWADTDTQYF
v_call: TRBV10-3; clone_size: .; j_call: TRBJ2-5; d_call: TRBD1; cdr3_length: 12; cdr3_nt: TGTGCCACTGGACAGGGCCAAGAGACCCAGTACTTC; cdr3_aa: CATGQGQETQYF
v_call: TRBV6-1; clone_size: once; j_call: TRBJ2-2; d_call: .; cdr3_length: 15; cdr3_nt: TGTGCCAGCAGTGTATCTGGGGCTACCACCGGGGAGCTGTTTTTT; cdr3_aa: CASSVSGATTGELFF
v_call: TRBV2; clone_size: few; j_call: TRBJ1-2; d_call: .; cdr3_length: 14; cdr3_nt: TGTGCCAGCAGTGAAGCTATGGAATACTATGGCTACACCTTC; cdr3_aa: CASSEAMEYYGYTF
v_call: TRBV28; clone_size: .; j_call: TRBJ1-1; d_call: .; cdr3_length: 12; cdr3_nt: TGTGCCAGCAGTTTATTGGGGGCGGAAGCTTTCTTT; cdr3_aa: CASSLLGAEAFF
v_call: TRBV29-1; clone_size: .; j_call: TRBJ2-5; d_call: .; cdr3_length: 15; cdr3_nt: TGCAGCGTTGAAGATCAAGGAACACCAGAAGAGACCCAGTACTTC; cdr3_aa: CSVEDQGTPEETQYF
v_call: TRBV19; clone_size: .; j_call: TRBJ2-7; d_call: .; cdr3_length: 14; cdr3_nt: TGTGCCAGTAGTCGAGCCGGGACTGACTACGAGCAGTACTTC; cdr3_aa: CASSRAGTDYEQYF
v_call: TRBV6-6; clone_size: .; j_call: TRBJ2-7; d_call: .; cdr3_length: 12; cdr3_nt: TGTGCCAGCAGCCCAATTCAAAACGAGCAGTACTTC; cdr3_aa: CASSPIQNEQYF
v_call: TRBV28; clone_size: once; j_call: TRBJ2-3; d_call: TRBD1; cdr3_length: 15; cdr3_nt: TGTGCCAGCAGTTCGAGACAGGGGTTGGCAGATACGCAGTATTTT; cdr3_aa: CASSSRQGLADTQYF
v_call: TRBV6-1; clone_size: .; j_call: TRBJ1-5; d_call: .; cdr3_length: 14; cdr3_nt: TGTGCCAGCAGTGAAGCGGGTCCGGTTCAGCCCCAGCATTTT; cdr3_aa: CASSEAGPVQPQHF
v_call: TRBV4-3; clone_size: .; j_call: TRBJ1-3; d_call: .; cdr3_length: 19; cdr3_nt: TGCGCCAGCAGCCAAGATAACATGGGCCAGGGGCCCTCTGGAAACACCATATATTTT; cdr3_aa: CASSQDNMGQGPSGNTIYF
v_call: TRBV6-5; clone_size: once; j_call: TRBJ1-1; d_call: .; cdr3_length: 11; cdr3_nt: TGTGCCAGCAGTTCCCCCACCCGGGCTTTCTTT; cdr3_aa: CASSSPTRAFF